This is a list of T cell receptor beta chains from one sample in a study of radiotherapy plus CTLA-4 blockade in lung cancer. Sequencing was performed with immunoSEQ multiplex PCR; in TCRdb, only in-frame clones are kept and a portion is missing. Seen here are 24,000 or so clones, approximately 70% observed once, and the top ten hold over 3%. Sequencing was performed on peripheral blood, taken from a patient treated with radiotherapy plus ipilimumab. The origin of the receptors is a human donor with non-small cell lung cancer who had stable disease on radiotherapy plus ipilimumab. Both conserved end residues are part of each CDR3. Each record gives: V gene, D gene, clone size, J gene, CDR3 DNA, CDR3 protein. A D gene is named only where the DNA matches it firmly. For some rows the clone size is stated as once, few or many, or as a class when expanded; others skip it.

>TRBV6-5|.|.|TRBJ2-3
TGTGCCAGCAGTTCCGTCCGGGGGGCGCAAACGCAGTATTTT
CASSSVRGAQTQYF
>TRBV7-2|.|once|TRBJ2-5
TGTGCCAGCAGCTTAGGCAGGGTGGAGACCCAGTACTTC
CASSLGRVETQYF
>TRBV5-4|.|.|TRBJ1-3
TGTGCCAGCAGCTCCTCGACATGGGGATCTGGAAACACCATATATTTT
CASSSSTWGSGNTIYF
>TRBV28|.|.|TRBJ1-3
TGTGCCAGCAGTACGCTAACAGCTGCCTCTGGAAACACCATATATTTT
CASSTLTAASGNTIYF
>TRBV11-3|TRBD1|few|TRBJ1-1
TGTGCCAGCAGGGGACAGGGGACTGAAGCTTTCTTT
CASRGQGTEAFF
>TRBV28|TRBD2|once|TRBJ2-1
TGTGCCAGCAGTTCCCCAGGACTAGCGGGAGAAACATTTCACTTGAGGTTCTTC
CASSSPGLAGETFHLRFF
>TRBV7-2|TRBD1|.|TRBJ2-7
TGTGCCAGCAGGTGGGACAGGGCCAACTACGAGCAGTACTTC
CASRWDRANYEQYF
>TRBV11-2|.|.|TRBJ1-1
TGTGCCAGCAGCTTAGAGGGGGCAGGGACTGAAGCTTTCTTT
CASSLEGAGTEAFF
>TRBV5-1|.|.|TRBJ1-1
TGCGCCAGCAGCTTGGTAGTAAACACTGAAGCTTTCTTT
CASSLVVNTEAFF
>TRBV5-4|.|.|TRBJ1-1
TGTGCCAGCACCGTGATGGGGGTTACCACTGAAGCTTTCTTT
CASTVMGVTTEAFF
>TRBV14|TRBD2|few|TRBJ2-7
TGTGCCAGCAGCCAAGTAGTCGGGGGGGAGCAGTACTTC
CASSQVVGGEQYF
>TRBV6-5|.|.|TRBJ1-2
TGTGCCAGCAGTTACTCTGCCAGAAATGGCTACACCTTC
CASSYSARNGYTF
>TRBV5-8|.|.|TRBJ2-7
TGTGCCAGCAGCTTGGCGTCTAGCCAATACCACGAGCAGTACTTC
CASSLASSQYHEQYF
>TRBV28|.|.|TRBJ1-3
TGTGCCAGCACCCCCTCCCAGGGGGGAAACACCATATATTTT
CASTPSQGGNTIYF
>TRBV19|TRBD1|.|TRBJ2-4
TGTGCCAGTAGTACGGATAAAGTACAGGGGATGTCCAAAAACATTCAGTACTTC
CASSTDKVQGMSKNIQYF
>TRBV6-5|.|.|TRBJ2-5
TGTGCCAGCAGATTTGGCCAAGGCGGGCGAGAGACCCAGTACTTC
CASRFGQGGRETQYF
>TRBV7-9|TRBD1|.|TRBJ1-4
TGTGCCAGCAGCTCAGCGGGGACAGTGGGAAAACTGTTTTTT
CASSSAGTVGKLFF
>TRBV5-1|.|.|TRBJ2-7
TGCGCCAGCAGCTTGAACAGGGGCGAAGTAGCGGGAACTAAATACGAGCAGTACTTC
CASSLNRGEVAGTKYEQYF
>TRBV19|.|.|TRBJ2-7
TGTGCCAGTAGCGGAGAGGTCAGGCCCTACGAGCAGTACTTC
CASSGEVRPYEQYF
>TRBV5-1|.|.|TRBJ1-4
TGCGCCAGCAGAGAAACTAATGAAAAACTGTTTTTT
CASRETNEKLFF
>TRBV11-2|.|few|TRBJ1-2
TGTGCCAGCAGCTTAGACACTAACTATGGCTACACCTTC
CASSLDTNYGYTF
>TRBV9|TRBD2|.|TRBJ2-3
TGTGCCAGCGGGAGCGGGAGAAGGACAGATACGCAGTATTTT
CASGSGRRTDTQYF
>TRBV11-2|.|.|TRBJ2-3
TGTGCCAGCAGCGCCTCCCCGGTGGATACGCAGTATTTT
CASSASPVDTQYF
>TRBV15|.|.|TRBJ2-5
TGTGCCACCAGCAGAGATCTAGGTGCGGAGACCCAGTACTTC
CATSRDLGAETQYF
>TRBV6-1|.|.|TRBJ2-5
TGTGCCAGCAGTGAAACTAGCCGCGCACCGGCGGGAGAGACCCAGTACTTC
CASSETSRAPAGETQYF
>TRBV27|TRBD1|.|TRBJ1-4
TGTGCCAGCAGTTTAGCCGGGACAGACTATGAAAAACTGTTTTTT
CASSLAGTDYEKLFF
>TRBV7-9|.|.|TRBJ1-4
TGTGCCAGCAGCCGAGGGCTGTTTGGGGATGAAAAACTGTTTTTT
CASSRGLFGDEKLFF
>TRBV19|.|.|TRBJ1-5
TGTGCCAGTAGTGCCACATATAGCAATCAGCCCCAGCATTTT
CASSATYSNQPQHF
>TRBV7-9|.|.|TRBJ2-2
TGTGCCAGCAGCTCCCGCCGACAGGGAGGCGGGGAGCTGTTTTTT
CASSSRRQGGGELFF
>TRBV10-3|TRBD1|once|TRBJ2-1
TGTGCCATCAGTGGTTCGGGACAGGGGGCCTATGAGCAGTTCTTC
CAISGSGQGAYEQFF
>TRBV18|TRBD2|.|TRBJ2-1
TGTGCCAGCTCACCGGGACTAGACAATGAGCAGTTCTTC
CASSPGLDNEQFF
>TRBV5-1|.|once|TRBJ2-7
TGCGCCAGCAGCCGGGACGGAACCTACGAGCAGTACTTC
CASSRDGTYEQYF
>TRBV7-2|.|.|TRBJ1-2
TGTGCCAGCAGCCCCAGACCGGGGGGCGGGGGCTACACCTTC
CASSPRPGGGGYTF
>TRBV2|.|.|TRBJ2-7
TGTGCCAGCGGAGCCTCGAAGACAGGAGGAGTCCCCTACGAGCAGTACTTC
CASGASKTGGVPYEQYF
>TRBV6-4|.|.|TRBJ1-5
TGTGCCAGCAGTGTCTCGGGGGAGGGACAGCCCCAGCATTTT
CASSVSGEGQPQHF
>TRBV18|TRBD1|.|TRBJ2-3
TGTGCCAGCTCACCACCCGGGACAGGGTCCCAGTGGGGGATCACAGATACGCAGTATTTT
CASSPPGTGSQWGITDTQYF
>TRBV4-3|.|.|TRBJ2-7
TGCGCCAGCAGCCAAGATGGGCGACTAGGGGACTACGAGCAGTACTTC
CASSQDGRLGDYEQYF
>TRBV2|TRBD2|.|TRBJ2-3
TGTGCCAGCCGCCGGCGAGCGGGAGACGGAGATACGCAGTATTTT
CASRRRAGDGDTQYF
>TRBV9|TRBD1|.|TRBJ2-2
TGTGCCAGCAGCGACCGCGACAGGGGGTCTTTGACCGGGGAGCTGTTTTTT
CASSDRDRGSLTGELFF
>TRBV6-4|.|few|TRBJ2-3
TGTGCCAGCAGTGAAACTAGCCGGACAGATACGCAGTATTTT
CASSETSRTDTQYF
>TRBV7-2|.|few|TRBJ2-1
TGTGCCAGCAGCTTAGGGAGCAACGGGATACTGTTCTTC
CASSLGSNGILFF
>TRBV2|TRBD1|.|TRBJ2-1
TGTGCCAGCAGGACAGGGGGCCTCTACAATGAGCAGTTCTTC
CASRTGGLYNEQFF
>TRBV5-6|TRBD1|.|TRBJ1-2
TGTGCCAGCAGCTTGCACAGGGGATATGGCTACACCTTC
CASSLHRGYGYTF
>TRBV18|.|few|TRBJ1-3
TGTGCCAGCTCGCGGGACAACTCTGGAAACACCATATATTTT
CASSRDNSGNTIYF
>TRBV4-2|.|.|TRBJ2-5
TGTGCCAGCAGCCCCCAGGGGGGTCGGGAGACCCAGTACTTC
CASSPQGGRETQYF
>TRBV2|.|.|TRBJ1-1
TGTGCCAGCCGAAGACACCTCCAGAACACTGAAGCCTTCTTT
CASRRHLQNTEAFF
>TRBV6-6|.|.|TRBJ2-7
TGTGCCAGCAGTCGGACCTACGAGCAGTACTTC
CASSRTYEQYF
>TRBV5-1|.|.|TRBJ2-4
TGCGCCAGCAGCAAACTCAATCCAGGGAACCCCAAAAACATTCAGTACTTC
CASSKLNPGNPKNIQYF
>TRBV14|.|.|TRBJ1-4
TGTGCCAGCAGGGCAGGGGTGAAGAATGAAAAACTGTTTTTT
CASRAGVKNEKLFF
>TRBV4-3|TRBD2|.|TRBJ2-1
TGCGCCAGCAGCCTCTCCGCCCACACTAGCGGGAGTAGGGATGAGCAGTTCTTC
CASSLSAHTSGSRDEQFF
>TRBV9|.|once|TRBJ2-1
TGTGCCAGCAGCGTAGGGCGGGGGCCGACTGAGCAGTTCTTC
CASSVGRGPTEQFF
>TRBV11-2|.|.|TRBJ1-1
TGTGCCAGCAGCCTCAATGGGGGGGCGAGAACTGAAGCTTTCTTT
CASSLNGGARTEAFF